This T cell receptor beta chain was recovered during a study of metastatic and nonmetastatic thyroid tumors. At the level of the study: Repertoire data that came from the blood and tumor or nodule tissue of malignant and benign thyroid patients were compared.

Per germline, CDR1 MNHEY and CDR2 SVGAGI. V lost 5 bases to trimming and J lost 4 bases; unmatched junction nucleotides: 16. This CDR3 has 17 residues. MiXCR re-clonotyped the PCR reads for TCRdb. The repertoire holds more than 20,000 clones, with 11% as singletons. Thyroid surgery was performed in patients who had received no treatment beforehand. The specimen sequenced was blood. The origin of this receptor is a female donor with papillary thyroid cancer or a benign thyroid nodule (not recorded which). Some clones in this sample may be carry-over from other donors' samples. This chain connects TRBV6-5 to TRBJ1-2, with 7 bases matching TRBD1. CDR3 residues: CASSPRDSSTLIYGYTF. The CDR3 DNA follows: TGTGCCAGCAGTCCCCGGGACAGCTCGACCCTTATCTATGGCTACACCTTC.